This T cell receptor (beta chain) was recovered during a study of T cell repertoires in cytomegalovirus infection. CDR1 is MNHGY, CDR2 SAAAGT, per germline. V lost 5 bases to trimming and J lost 0 bases, with 16 bases between them. CDR3 length equals 16 residues. TCRdb re-derived calls from the reads in MiXCR, one entry per CDR3 protein. The data contain 230,000 or so distinct CDR3 sequences, more than 15% of them singletons. Sequenced: CD8+ T cells from PBMCs. This chain connects TRBV6-8 to TRBJ1-1; possible D gene TRBD1, 5 bases. This receptor was identified in a human donor in good health (CMV status not recorded). Some clones in this sample may be carry-over from other donors' samples. The chain's CDR3 is CASSPRPGLMNTEAFF. Here the CDR3 DNA reads TGTGCCAGCAGTCCCCGGCCAGGGCTGATGAACACTGAAGCTTTCTTT.